Listed here is a single T cell receptor (beta chain). What it binds is not known. Germline CDR1 reads SEHNR; CDR2 reads FQNEAQ (reference sequence). The CDR3 loop spans 15 amino acids. Trimming took off 0 bases at V and 4 bases at J, with 11 bases between the two ends. The use of a sample-barcoded 5' primer and a J-beta primer mix characterized a second PCR of about 7 to 12 cycles. TCRdb ran MiXCR on the 5' RACE reads and lists one entry per CDR3 protein. This table has roughly 650,000 distinct CDR3 sequences, roughly 32% appearing once. Sample donors were healthy Caucasian individuals that came from Russia, aged 6 to 90. This record belongs to a study of blood T cells in healthy people across ages. Study-level points and caveats: Diversity estimates from one million T cells were considered underestimates.

The genes are TRBV7-9 and TRBJ2-3, with a weak D call TRBD2 (5 bases). This TCR derives from a woman of 80 years or more in good health. The sample was blood. For the CDR3, the DNA is TGTGCCAGCAGCTTAGCGGGAGTGAAATCAGATACGCAGTATTTT. It encodes CASSLAGVKSDTQYF.